A single sample gave rise to the 17 T cell receptor beta chains below, sequenced in a study of T cell responses to AZD1222 COVID-19 vaccine. Repertoires were generated with immunoSEQ multiplex PCR, while TCRdb's copy carries only in-frame clones and drops some. The data contain about 190,000 clones, more than 75% of them singletons. Sequencing used peripheral blood, obtained on day 0 of AZD1222 vaccination. These receptors were taken from an adult in good health.

The chain couples TRBV20-1 to TRBJ2-1, with D unclear. This CDR3 is 11 amino acids long. V was trimmed by 3 bases and J by 6 bases, leaving 6 bases between them. CDR1 is DFQATT, CDR2 SNEGSKA, per germline (reference sequence). For the CDR3, the DNA is TGCAGTGCTAGGACTTTCAATGAGCAGTTCTTC. It yields the protein CSARTFNEQFF.

The rearrangement joins TRBV19 to TRBJ1-2; D possibly corresponds to TRBD1 (5 bases). Trimming removed 3 bases at V and 6 bases at J, with 23 bases between. In germline, CDR1 is LNHDA, CDR2 SQIVND (reference sequence). The CDR3 is 17 residues long. DNA for the CDR3: TGTGCCAGTAGTATTATGTTTGAGGGGCTTCGGGGAGATGGCTACACCTTC. Protein sequence: CASSIMFEGLRGDGYTF.

V gene TRBV4-3 combines with J gene TRBJ2-2; D not resolved. Germline values: CDR1 LGHNA, CDR2 YSLEER. Trimming stripped 1 base from V and 5 bases from J, with 11 bases between. The CDR3 runs to 15 residues. The CDR3 sequence: CASSQVYPSTGELFF. The CDR3 DNA is TGCGCCAGCAGCCAAGTGTACCCCAGTACCGGGGAGCTGTTTTTT.

The chain carries TRBV19 and TRBJ1-1, with D perhaps TRBD1 (6 bases). Germline V gene sequence: CDR1 LNHDA, CDR2 SQIVND (reference sequence). The CDR3 loop spans 13 amino acids. Trimming took off 6 bases at V and 4 bases at J, with 12 bases between the two ends. As DNA, the CDR3 is TGTGCCAGTAGCACCGGGACATTCACTGAAGCTTTCTTT. Its translation is CASSTGTFTEAFF. Filled out from reference TRBV19 and TRBJ1-1, the complete variable domain reads DGGITQSPKYLFRKEGQNVTLSCEQNLNHDAMYWYRQDPGQGLRLIYYSQIVNDFQKGDIAEGYSVSREKKESFPLTVTSAQKNPTAFYLCASSTGTFTEAFFGQGTRLTVV.

The gene calls are TRBV19 and TRBJ1-4, with D tentatively TRBD1 (6 bases). The germline V gene encodes CDR1 LNHDA and CDR2 SQIVND (reference sequence). This CDR3 is 15 amino acids long. Trimming took off 5 bases at V and 4 bases at J, with 14 bases between the two ends. The CDR3 DNA sequence: TGTGCCAGTAGTGCCCGCGGGACACGTAATGAAAAACTGTTTTTT. The encoded protein is CASSARGTRNEKLFF.

Written as DNA, the CDR3 is TGTGCCAGCTCACTTCGGACAGGCACGACCTACGAGCAGTACTTC. This codes for CASSLRTGTTYEQYF. The chain combines TRBV18 with TRBJ2-7, with 7 bases identical to TRBD1. V was pared by 4 bases and J by 2 bases, with 8 bases of the junction left unmatched. The CDR3 loop spans 15 amino acids. Germline V gene sequence: CDR1 KGHSH, CDR2 LQKENI.

The gene calls are TRBV7-4 and TRBJ2-5; D gene ambiguous. Germline V gene sequence: CDR1 SGHVT, CDR2 SQSDAQ. CDR3 size: 11 residues. V was pared by 5 bases and J by 9 bases, with 10 bases between. The CDR3 DNA reads TGTGCCAGCAGCGCACGAGGAGCCCAGTACTTC. It translates to CASSARGAQYF.

The V and J genes are TRBV18 and TRBJ2-3; 8 positions agree with TRBD2. The J segment lost 2 bases and the V segment lost 6 bases, leaving 7 bases of the junction unmatched. This CDR3 region has 15 residues. CDR1 and CDR2 from the germline V gene are KGHSH and LQKENI. The DNA for the CDR3 is TGTGCCAGCTCCCCGCAAGCGGGAGTCACAGATACGCAGTATTTT. Encoded protein: CASSPQAGVTDTQYF.

This clone is a singleton in its sample. This rearrangement joins TRBV6-4 to TRBJ2-5; TRBD1 is a possible D gene (6 bases). Trimming left V 3 bases short and J 0 bases short, with 11 bases between. Germline V gives CDR1 MRHNA, CDR2 SNTAGT. The CDR3 has 15 residues. The CDR3 protein is CASSEGAGDQETQYF. In nucleotides, the CDR3 is TGTGCCAGCAGTGAGGGGGCAGGGGACCAAGAGACCCAGTACTTC.

The chain combines TRBV6-2 or TRBV6-3 with TRBJ1-5; a possible D gene is TRBD1 (5 bases). The CDR3 has 16 amino acids. Germline CDR1 reads MNHEY; CDR2 reads SVGEGT. V lost 3 bases to trimming and J lost 2 bases, with 14 bases between them. CDR3 DNA sequence: TGTGCCAGCAGTTATCGAGACAGAGTTGGCAATCAGCCCCAGCATTTT. Translated, it gives CASSYRDRVGNQPQHF.

The CDR3 sequence: CASSFGQVSAFF. The CDR3 coding sequence is TGTGCCAGCAGTTTCGGGCAGGTGTCGGCTTTCTTT. This chain connects TRBV12-3 or TRBV12-4 to TRBJ1-1, with D uncertain. V gave up 3 bases and J gave up 11 bases, with 13 bases separating them. This CDR3 has 12 residues.

The V call is TRBV5-1, the J call TRBJ2-7, with D possibly being TRBD1 or TRBD2 (5 bases each). V was pared by 5 bases and J by 2 bases, with 20 bases between. From germline, CDR1 is SGHRS and CDR2 YFSETQ. CDR3 length: 16 residues. CDR3 DNA: TGCGCCAGCAGTTACAATGCCGGGACGGACACCTACGAGCAGTACTTC. It specifies CASSYNAGTDTYEQYF.

V usage is TRBV11-3 and J usage is TRBJ2-7; the match to TRBD2 covers 8 bases. The germline CDR1 and CDR2 sequences are SGHNT and YENEEA. J lost 2 bases, V lost 1 base, and 4 bases had no gene match. This CDR3 spans 15 amino acids. CDR3 bases: TGTGCCAGCAGCTTAGGGGTAGCGGGGACCTACGAGCAGTACTTC. This codes for CASSLGVAGTYEQYF. Filled out from reference TRBV11-3 and TRBJ2-7, the complete variable domain reads EAGVVQSPRYKIIEKKQPVAFWCNPISGHNTLYWYLQNLGQGPELLIRYENEEAVDDSQLPKDRFSAERLKGVDSTLKIQPAELGDSAVYLCASSLGVAGTYEQYFGPGTRLTVT.

The chain has TRBV20-1 and TRBJ1-5; D is possibly TRBD1 (6 bases). The CDR3 sequence is 13 residues long. Between the trimmed V and J ends, which lost 3 bases and 6 bases, there was a span of 12 bases. Per the germline V gene, CDR1 is DFQATT and CDR2 is SNEGSKA (reference sequence). Written as DNA, the CDR3 is TGCAGTGCTAGTGCCCAGGGGATTCAGCCCCAGCATTTT. It yields the protein CSASAQGIQPQHF.

The chain has TRBV28 and TRBJ2-7, with D possibly TRBD2 on 5 matching bases. The V and J ends lost 6 bases and 1 base respectively, with 13 bases between them. Germline CDR1 MDHEN, CDR2 SYDVKM. The CDR3 runs to 14 residues. DNA of the CDR3: TGTGCCAGCAGGGAGGTTACTAGTTCCTACGAGCAGTACTTC. This translates into CASREVTSSYEQYF.

The chain uses TRBV5-1 and TRBJ1-2; the D gene is possibly TRBD1 (5 bases). Between the trimmed V and J ends, which lost 0 bases and 6 bases, there was a span of 15 bases. Germline-derived CDR1 and CDR2 are SGHRS and YFSETQ. The CDR3 spans 15 residues. This CDR3 is CASSLASGGSDGYTF. The CDR3 DNA sequence: TGCGCCAGCAGCTTGGCCTCGGGGGGGTCAGATGGCTACACCTTC.

V and J are TRBV4-3 and TRBJ1-5; the D is unclear. Germline CDR1 reads LGHNA; CDR2 reads YSLEER. The CDR3 is made up of 14 amino acids. Trimming removed 1 base at V and 2 bases at J, with 6 bases between. Here the CDR3 DNA reads TGCGCCAGCAGCCAAGGCGCAGGCAATCAGCCCCAGCATTTT. It is translated as CASSQGAGNQPQHF.